The 4 T cell receptor beta chains below all came from one sample that was sequenced in a study of molecular identifiers for immune sequencing clone quantification. TCRdb independently ran MiXCR on the PCR reads; one entry per CDR3 protein. Here the sample spans about 510,000 distinct CDR3 sequences, roughly a fifth being singletons. Sequencing was performed on naive CD8+ T cells from blood, with Jurkat cell RNA spiked in. Documented subset: FACS-sorted CD8+CD4-CCR7+CD45RA+ naive T cells. Source of these receptors: a human donor in good health. Some libraries in this study had Jurkat cell RNA spiked in.

The gene calls are TRBV20-1 and TRBJ2-5, with D perhaps matching TRBD1 or TRBD2 (5 bases each). V lost 0 bases, J lost 1 base, and 12 bases lay in between. The CDR3 is 15 amino acids. Germline CDR1 reads DFQATT; CDR2 reads SNEGSKA (reference sequence). The CDR3: CSARDYRGSQETQYF. The CDR3 DNA sequence: TGCAGTGCTAGAGATTACCGGGGCAGCCAAGAGACCCAGTACTTC.

The rearrangement uses TRBV11-2 and TRBJ1-3, with D uncertain. CDR3 length: 17 amino acids. Trimming pared 5 bases from V and 1 base from J, leaving 18 bases between. Germline CDR1 is SGHAT and CDR2 is FQNNGV. The CDR3 DNA reads as TGTGCCAGCAGCCCGCCGCCAGGCTACAATTCTGGAAACACCATATATTTT. Its protein is CASSPPPGYNSGNTIYF.

This clonotype occurred many times. V gene TRBV24-1 combines with J gene TRBJ2-2, with D perhaps being TRBD1 or TRBD2 (5 bases each). CDR3 length: 15 residues. V was trimmed by 3 bases and J by 8 bases, leaving 15 bases between them. The V gene's germline CDR1 is KGHDR and CDR2 SFDVKD. The CDR3 bases are TGTGCCACCAGTGATCCGGGCGAGGGGCCTGGGGAGCTGTTTTTT. Translated: CATSDPGEGPGELFF.

A note on this clonotype: This CDR3 is missing its conserved last phenylalanine or tryptophan, likely due to a read error. J is TRBJ2-7 and V is TRBV5-1, with D possibly matching TRBD1 (6 bases). This CDR3 comprises 15 residues. CDR1 and CDR2 (germline): SGHRS, YFSETQ. Trimming shortened V by 2 bases and J by 0 bases, and 12 bases separated the two germline ends. The CDR3 sequence is CASSFTGLSSYEQYL. The CDR3, as DNA: TGCGCCAGCAGCTTTACAGGGCTCAGCTCCTACGAGCAGTACCTC.